This section outlines one T cell receptor beta chain sequence together with its context. This sample is part of a study of T cell responses to AZD1222 COVID-19 vaccine. Method: immunoSEQ multiplex PCR; TCRdb's copy keeps in-frame clones and lacks some. The table records 150,000 or so clones, around nine tenths of them present only once. The germline gives CDR1 WNHNN, CDR2 SYGVQD (reference sequence). V gave up 0 bases and J gave up 7 bases, with 9 bases separating them. The CDR3 is 13 amino acids. The chain is built from TRBV10-1 and TRBJ1-1; D not certain. The receptor was isolated from an adult in good health. The sequencing used peripheral blood, collected on day 0 of AZD1222 vaccination. The CDR3 sequence is CASSESGRNEAFF. In DNA, the CDR3 is TGCGCCAGCAGTGAGTCGGGCAGGAATGAAGCTTTCTTT.